This T cell receptor (beta chain) was sequenced during a study of shared clonotypes between healthy human individuals. Overall study findings and caveats: Naive subsets, compared against memory subsets, generally had larger estimated richness values. Blood alone was sampled, and tissue repertoires likely differ.

Some 30,000 T cell genomes, or around 180 ng DNA, went into the sorted-subset replicate PCRs. Clones were read by immunoSEQ multiplex PCR, and TCRdb kept only the in-frame ones, dropping some. The sample holds 180,000 or so clones, about 93% seen once. This CDR3 has 14 residues. Trimming removed 0 bases from V and 2 bases from J, with 9 bases in between. Germline V lookup: CDR1 SGHNT, CDR2 YYREEE (reference sequence). About this clone itself: No antigen is known for it.

The rearrangement links TRBV5-4 to TRBJ2-7; no reliable D call. The sequencing input was naive CD4+ T cells sorted from blood. The subset: CD45RA+ positively selected. The receptor was derived from a woman aged 25 to 39 in good health. This chain's CDR3 is CASSLDVGTYEQYF. As DNA, the CDR3 is TGTGCCAGCAGCTTGGATGTGGGAACCTACGAGCAGTACTTC.